This TCR beta chain appears in the sequencing data of a study of blood T cell repertoires in COVID-19. The data were produced by immunoSEQ multiplex PCR, yet TCRdb's version contains in-frame clones alone and is incomplete. Among just over 90,000 clones, 85% to 90% were seen once, and the ten largest hold approximately 1.6%. Trimming left V 6 bases short and J 1 base short, with 15 bases between. Per germline, CDR1 SGHVS and CDR2 FQNEAQ. The CDR3 contains 15 residues. This receptor was obtained from a human donor with active COVID-19. The donor label of this sample is uncertain. The sequencing sample was made of peripheral blood. This rearrangement joins TRBV7-8 to TRBJ1-2, with TRBD1 as a possible D gene (6 bases). CDR3 region: CASRATGLLNYGYTF. In nucleotides, the CDR3 is TGTGCCAGCAGGGCAACAGGGCTTCTTAACTATGGCTACACCTTC.